These 10 T cell receptor beta chains originate from one sample sequenced in a study of Ad26.COV2.S vaccination and SARS-CoV-2 variants. Only in-frame clones appear in the TCRdb table, and some are missing; sequencing was by immunoSEQ multiplex PCR. Among more than 300,000 clones listed, 88% were seen once. Noted treatment: 15 to 20 received Ad26.COV2.S at low or high dose, single or two shots; 5 received placebo; per-sample allocation not given. On day 63 after the first injection, vaccine and placebo recipients gave samples. The source was peripheral blood, collected in a trial of Ad26.COV2.S vaccine versus placebo. The receptors here all came from a person between 18 and 59 years old who received the Ad26.COV2.S COVID-19 vaccine or a placebo.

Regarding this clone: A read error may produce the germline difference seen at one junction end. The V call is TRBV7-7, the J call TRBJ2-2; no clear D. Germline V gives CDR1 SSHAT, CDR2 FNYEAQ (reference sequence). This CDR3 is 14 amino acids long. The CDR3, as DNA: TGTGCTAGCAGCTCCCTGCAAGGGACCGGGGAGCTGTTTTTT. This codes for CASSSLQGTGELFF. Combining the CDR3 with reference TRBV7-7 and TRBJ2-2 gives the whole variable domain GAGVSQSPRYKVTKRGQDVTLRCDPISSHATLYWYQQALGQGPEFLTYFNYEAQPDKSGLPSDRFSAERPEGSISTLTIQRTEQRDSAMYRCASSSLQGTGELFFGEGSRLTVL.

The chain is built from TRBV7-3 and TRBJ1-1; D is perhaps TRBD1 (5 bases). The CDR3 runs to 15 residues. In germline, CDR1 is SGHTA, CDR2 FQGTGA. The V end lost 5 bases, the J end lost 0 bases, and 13 bases lay between the germline ends. This CDR3 is CASSARRGLNTEAFF. CDR3 in DNA: TGTGCCAGCAGCGCCCGAAGGGGATTGAACACTGAAGCTTTCTTT.

This clone appeared a single time. The chain carries TRBV7-2 and TRBJ2-3, with unresolved D. CDR1 and CDR2 from the germline V gene are SGHTA and FQGNSA. CDR3 length: 13 residues. Trimming stripped 5 bases from V and 2 bases from J, with 8 bases between. The CDR3 DNA reads as TGTGCCAGCAGCCCCTCTTTCACAGATACGCAGTATTTT. Protein product: CASSPSFTDTQYF.

The chain uses TRBV27 and TRBJ2-2, with 9 bases identical to TRBD1. CDR1 is MNHEY and CDR2 is SMNVEV in the germline V gene (reference sequence). The V gene end was trimmed by 5 bases and the J gene end by 5 bases; junction bases not matched to a gene: 6. There are 15 residues in the CDR3. In DNA, the CDR3 is TGTGCCAGCAGTCACGACAGGGGGAATACCGGGGAGCTGTTTTTT. Translated, it gives CASSHDRGNTGELFF.

The chain joins TRBV30 to TRBJ2-4; 15 bases fit TRBD2. The CDR3 length is 15 residues. V shed 3 bases, J shed 3 bases, and the junction held 0 bases outside the gene matches. Per germline, CDR1 GTSNPN and CDR2 SVGIG (reference sequence). CDR3: CAWRGLAGGKNIQYF. CDR3 in DNA: TGTGCCTGGAGGGGACTAGCGGGGGGCAAAAACATTCAGTACTTC.

A single count supports this clone. The V call is TRBV2, the J call TRBJ2-1; D is ambiguous. Trimming cost V 4 bases and J 14 bases, with 3 bases left between them. The CDR3 totals 8 residues. CDR1 is SNHLY, CDR2 FYNNEI, per germline. The CDR3 here is CASSGEFF. CDR3 sequence (DNA): TGTGCCAGCAGTGGCGAGTTCTTC. Variable domain in full (rest from reference TRBV2 and TRBJ2-1): EPEVTQTPSHQVTQMGQEVILRCVPISNHLYFYWYRQILGQKVEFLVSFYNNEISEKSEIFDDQFSVERPDGSNFTLKIRSTKLEDSAMYFCASSGEFFGPGTRLTVL.

The J gene is TRBJ2-1, the V gene TRBV28, with a weak D call TRBD1 (6 bases). The germline V gene encodes CDR1 MDHEN and CDR2 SYDVKM. This CDR3 has 15 residues. V was cut by 4 bases and J by 0 bases, with 10 bases left in between. The CDR3 DNA sequence: TGTGCCAGCAGTTATCAGGGGAGCTCCTACAATGAGCAGTTCTTC. It translates to CASSYQGSSYNEQFF.

V usage is TRBV27 and J usage is TRBJ1-1; D gene unclear. The V gene's germline CDR1 is MNHEY and CDR2 SMNVEV (reference sequence). The CDR3 totals 15 residues. Deletions cut 0 bases from V and 0 bases from J, with 8 bases between. CDR3 in amino acids: CASSLSGTLNTEAFF. CDR3 sequence (DNA): TGTGCCAGCAGTTTATCGGGCACATTGAACACTGAAGCTTTCTTT.

This rearrangement joins TRBV6-5 to TRBJ2-1; no clear D gene. This CDR3 spans 15 amino acids. V shed 2 bases and J shed 8 bases, with 16 bases lying between them. Germline CDR1 and CDR2: MNHEY and SVGAGI. CDR3 nucleotide sequence: TGTGCCAGCAGTTACGGGGTACACTTTGGGTATGAGCAGTTCTTC. Translation: CASSYGVHFGYEQFF.

The chain uses TRBV5-1 and TRBJ1-6; D is possibly TRBD1 (6 bases). Per germline, CDR1 SGHRS and CDR2 YFSETQ. The CDR3 runs 15 residues. V dropped 0 bases and J dropped 9 bases, with 13 bases sitting between them. CDR3 sequence: CASSLAGGRVSPLHF. As DNA, the CDR3 is TGCGCCAGCAGCTTGGCCGGGGGGCGGGTTTCACCCCTCCACTTT.